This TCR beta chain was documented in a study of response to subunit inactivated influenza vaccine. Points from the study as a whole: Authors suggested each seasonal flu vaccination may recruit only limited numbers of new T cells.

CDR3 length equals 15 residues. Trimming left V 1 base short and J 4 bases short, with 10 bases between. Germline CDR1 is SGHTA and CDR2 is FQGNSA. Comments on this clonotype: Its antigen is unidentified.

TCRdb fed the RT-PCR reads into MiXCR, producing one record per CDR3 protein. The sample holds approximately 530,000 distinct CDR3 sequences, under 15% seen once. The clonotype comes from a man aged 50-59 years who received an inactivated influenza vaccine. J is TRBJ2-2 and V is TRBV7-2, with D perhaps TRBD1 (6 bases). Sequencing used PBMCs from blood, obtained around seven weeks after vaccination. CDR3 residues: CASSLVGGFTGELFF. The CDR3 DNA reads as TGTGCCAGCAGCTTAGTAGGGGGATTCACCGGGGAGCTGTTTTTT.